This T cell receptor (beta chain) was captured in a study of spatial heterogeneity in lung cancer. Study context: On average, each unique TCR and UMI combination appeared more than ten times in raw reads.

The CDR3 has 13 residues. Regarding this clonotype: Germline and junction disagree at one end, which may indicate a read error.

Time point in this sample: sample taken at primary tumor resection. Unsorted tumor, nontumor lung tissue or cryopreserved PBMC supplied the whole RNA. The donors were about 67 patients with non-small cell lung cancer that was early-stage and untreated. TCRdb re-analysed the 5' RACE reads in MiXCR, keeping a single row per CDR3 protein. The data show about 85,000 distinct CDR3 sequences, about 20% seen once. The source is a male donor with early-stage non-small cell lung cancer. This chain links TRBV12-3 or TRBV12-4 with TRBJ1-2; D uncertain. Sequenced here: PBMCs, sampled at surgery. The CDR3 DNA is TGTGTCAGCACCCCCGGGGTGAGCTATGGCTACACCTTC. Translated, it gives CVSTPGVSYGYTF.